This T cell receptor beta chain was retrieved from a study of patients and donors after allogeneic stem cell transplantation. V shed 6 bases, J shed 1 base, and the junction held 7 bases outside the gene matches. Germline CDR1 is MRHNA and CDR2 is SNTAGT. The CDR3 consists of 15 residues. TCRdb reprocessed the RT-PCR reads with MiXCR, giving one entry per CDR3 protein. The table includes a few hundred thousand distinct CDR3 sequences, roughly 13% detected once. The chain carries TRBV6-4 and TRBJ1-1; 8 bases map to TRBD1. Sequencing was done on a sample of blood, either unsorted or a sorted T cell fraction (not recorded which). The sequence was collected from a human donor who was either an allogeneic HSCT recipient or a stem cell or donor lymphocyte infusion donor (not recorded which). It is not recorded whose cells these are; they may come from a transplant donor. The CDR3 is CASRRPGQENTEAFF. Written as DNA, the CDR3 is TGTGCCAGCAGGCGACCGGGACAGGAGAACACTGAAGCTTTCTTT.